Following are 21 T cell receptor beta chains from one sample sequenced in a study of T cell responses to AZD1222 COVID-19 vaccine. TCRdb's table, derived via immunoSEQ multiplex PCR, lists solely in-frame clones and lacks some. This table has roughly 86,000 clones, 75% to 90% appearing once. Sample: peripheral blood, taken 28 days after the second AZD1222 dose. Receptors were obtained from an adult who received the AZD1222 COVID-19 vaccine.

The rearrangement links TRBV13 to TRBJ1-3; 8 nucleotides match TRBD1. With V trimmed by 2 bases and J by 7 bases, 10 bases remained unmatched. This CDR3 has 16 amino acids. From germline, CDR1 is PRHDT and CDR2 FYEKMQ (reference sequence). The CDR3 DNA reads TGTGCCAGCAGCTTACAAGCCGGGACAGGCTTTAACACCATATATTTT. Encoded protein: CASSLQAGTGFNTIYF.

The chain couples TRBV10-2 to TRBJ2-7, with D possibly matching TRBD2 (5 bases). Germline assignment: CDR1 WSHSY and CDR2 SAAADI. Trimming took off 6 bases at V and 4 bases at J, with 13 bases between the two ends. This CDR3 comprises 13 residues. The CDR3 DNA reads TGCGCCAGCAGCATCGGGCGGGTGTACGAGCAGTACTTC. This gives the protein CASSIGRVYEQYF.

This clone was seen once. The chain employs TRBV6-5 and TRBJ2-7, with TRBD2 as a possible D gene (6 bases). CDR1 and CDR2 from the germline V gene are MNHEY and SVGAGI. This CDR3 has 14 amino acids. The V and J ends lost 0 bases and 6 bases respectively, with 12 bases between them. In DNA, the CDR3 is TGTGCCAGCAGTTACTCCGGCGGGAACGGCGAGCAGTACTTC. It yields the protein CASSYSGGNGEQYF.

This clone has only a few counts. J is TRBJ1-5 and V is TRBV28; 7 nucleotides match TRBD1. Losses at the gene ends were 6 bases for V and 4 bases for J; bases not matched to a gene: 12. This CDR3 is built from 16 residues. CDR1 and CDR2 from the germline V gene are MDHEN and SYDVKM. The CDR3 DNA reads as TGTGCCAGCAGACATGACAGGGCTACCAGTAATCAGCCCCAGCATTTT. Translation gives CASRHDRATSNQPQHF. Filled out from reference TRBV28 and TRBJ1-5, the complete variable domain reads DVKVTQSSRYLVKRTGEKVFLECVQDMDHENMFWYRQDPGLGLRLIYFSYDVKMKEKGDIPEGYSVSREKKERFSLILESASTNQTSMYLCASRHDRATSNQPQHFGDGTRLSIL.

The V call is TRBV6-5, the J call TRBJ2-7, with unresolved D. V lost 6 bases, J lost 5 bases, and 8 bases lay in between. This CDR3 is built from 11 residues. Per the germline V gene, CDR1 is MNHEY and CDR2 is SVGAGI. CDR3 loop: CASSPLDEQYF. CDR3 coding DNA: TGTGCCAGCAGCCCGCTCGACGAGCAGTACTTC.

This clone was seen a few times. The CDR3 nucleotides read TGTGCCAGCAGCTTAGGGACAGTCTACGAGCAGTACTTC. Its translation is CASSLGTVYEQYF. The rearrangement uses TRBV7-8 and TRBJ2-7; a possible D gene is TRBD1 (6 bases). CDR1 and CDR2 (germline): SGHVS, FQNEAQ. Trimming shortened V by 1 base and J by 3 bases, and 7 bases separated the two germline ends. The length of the CDR3 is 13 residues.

V usage is TRBV2 and J usage is TRBJ1-3; TRBD1 is a possible D gene (6 bases). The CDR3 sequence is 15 residues long. The germline V gene encodes CDR1 SNHLY and CDR2 FYNNEI. V lost 4 bases, J lost 2 bases, and 12 bases lay in between. The CDR3 DNA sequence: TGTGCCAGCAGTGGGTCGACAGGAACTGGAAACACCATATATTTT. Its protein product is CASSGSTGTGNTIYF.

This clone occurred a few times. Mismatch with germline at one junction end may stem from a read error. J is TRBJ2-1 and V is TRBV7-7; TRBD1 matches 8 bases. The CDR3 runs 15 residues. Germline CDR1 is SSHAT and CDR2 is FNYEAQ (reference sequence). The CDR3 loop is CASSPGQGSYNEQFF. In DNA form, the CDR3 reads TGTGCTAGCAGCCCCGGACAGGGTTCCTACAATGAGCAGTTCTTC.

The rearrangement links TRBV3-1 (or the pseudogene TRBV3-2) to TRBJ1-5, with TRBD1 matching 8 bases. In germline, CDR1 is LGHDT, CDR2 YNNKEL (reference sequence). CDR3 length: 15 residues. V was pared by 3 bases and J by 2 bases, with 3 bases of the junction left unmatched. The CDR3 DNA follows: TGTGCCAGCAGCCACGGACAGGGAGGCAATCAGCCCCAGCATTTT. Its translation: CASSHGQGGNQPQHF.

The genes are TRBV11-3 and TRBJ2-5; 7 bases map to TRBD1. J gave up 5 bases and V 4 bases, and 10 bases lay outside the gene matches. CDR3 length equals 15 residues. Germline values: CDR1 SGHNT, CDR2 YENEEA. The CDR3 region has the DNA TGTGCCAGCAGCTCCTCCGGGCAGGGGGACGAGACCCAGTACTTC. Its translation: CASSSSGQGDETQYF.

The genes are TRBV19 and TRBJ2-7, with TRBD2 matching over 9 bases. V dropped 5 bases and J dropped 7; count of bases not matched to a gene: 9. The CDR3 totals 14 residues. The germline gives CDR1 LNHDA, CDR2 SQIVND (reference sequence). CDR3 coding DNA: TGTGCCAGTAGTGCCGGGACTAGCACTGTAGAGCAGTACTTC. Translation: CASSAGTSTVEQYF.

The V gene is TRBV29-1, the J gene TRBJ1-1; 8 nucleotides match TRBD1. CDR3 length: 13 amino acids. V was clipped by 7 bases and J by 7 bases; unmatched bases: 11. Per germline, CDR1 SQVTM and CDR2 ANQGSEA. The CDR3 sequence is CSGNRGDLGEAFF. The CDR3 nucleotides read TGCAGCGGTAACAGGGGGGATTTGGGTGAAGCTTTCTTT.

This clone was found once. The rearrangement links TRBV24-1 to TRBJ1-5; D is undetermined. There are 14 residues in the CDR3. V was cut by 4 bases and J by 4 bases, with 10 bases left in between. The germline V gene has CDR1 KGHDR and CDR2 SFDVKD. CDR3 coding DNA: TGTGCCACCAGTGAGGGAGGGAGGAATCAGCCCCAGCATTTT. This gives the protein CATSEGGRNQPQHF.

J is TRBJ1-2 and V is TRBV12-3 or TRBV12-4; D remains unclear. This CDR3 region has 13 residues. Trimming removed 1 base at V and 10 bases at J, with 13 bases between. CDR3 protein: CASSLDDRRDYTF. The CDR3, as DNA: TGTGCCAGCAGTTTAGATGACCGTCGGGACTACACCTTC.

The chain couples TRBV5-1 to TRBJ1-1; D remains ambiguous. The CDR3 is 18 residues long. The germline V and J ends were trimmed by 0 bases and 3 bases, with 21 bases remaining between them. Germline lookup yields CDR1 SGHRS and CDR2 YFSETQ. The DNA of the CDR3 is TGCGCCAGCAGCTTGGCCCTGTCAGGCTGGTCTACGGACACTGAAGCTTTCTTT. It encodes CASSLALSGWSTDTEAFF.

This clone was observed a handful of times. This CDR3 is CASSLGPRQETQYF. The CDR3 nucleotides are TGTGCCAGCAGCTTAGGTCCGCGACAAGAGACCCAGTACTTC. The chain is built from TRBV7-2 and TRBJ2-5; D is ambiguous. The CDR3 has 14 residues. Trimming took off 1 base at V and 2 bases at J, with 8 bases between the two ends. CDR1 SGHTA and CDR2 FQGNSA come from the germline V gene.

CDR3 sequence (DNA): TGTGCCAGCAGTACAACCGGGACAGGGAATTACGAGCAGTACTTC. Its translation is CASSTTGTGNYEQYF. V usage is TRBV6-6 and J usage is TRBJ2-7; 9 positions match TRBD1. Germline V gene sequence: CDR1 MNHNY, CDR2 SVGAGI (reference sequence). Trimming cost V 5 bases and J 4 bases; bases outside gene matches: 9. CDR3 length: 15 amino acids.

The rearrangement uses TRBV10-1 and TRBJ1-2; possibly TRBD1 for D (6 bases). CDR1 and CDR2 (germline): WNHNN, SYGVQD (reference sequence). With 2 bases removed from V and 8 bases from J, the gap between germline ends came to 12 bases. The CDR3 totals 13 residues. The CDR3 nucleotides are TGCGCCAGCAGTGAGCACAGGGAGAACGGCTACACCTTC. Residues: CASSEHRENGYTF.

The V and J genes are TRBV7-2 and TRBJ2-3; 7 bases are shared with TRBD2. The CDR3 spans 16 residues. J gave up 0 bases and V 1 base, and 4 bases lay outside the gene matches. Germline V gene lookup returns CDR1 SGHTA and CDR2 FQGNSA. CDR3 sequence: CASSLGLAVSTDTQYF. The CDR3 DNA follows: TGTGCCAGCAGCTTAGGGCTAGCGGTAAGCACAGATACGCAGTATTTT.

CDR3 in DNA: TGTGCCATCAGCGGGGAGGAGGAAAAACTGTTTTTT. This translates into CAISGEEEKLFF. The chain carries TRBV10-3 and TRBJ1-4; D ambiguous. V was trimmed by 6 bases and J by 8 bases, leaving 10 bases between them. The CDR3 consists of 12 residues. Germline V lookup: CDR1 ENHRY, CDR2 SYGVKD.

This chain connects TRBV27 to TRBJ2-2, with D possibly TRBD2 on 7 matching bases. The germline V gene encodes CDR1 MNHEY and CDR2 SMNVEV (reference sequence). Trimming left V 4 bases short and J 4 bases short, with 13 bases between. The CDR3 consists of 15 residues. The CDR3 sequence is CASSSWGGGTGELFF. The CDR3 bases are TGTGCCAGCAGTTCGTGGGGAGGGGGCACCGGGGAGCTGTTTTTT.